This entry features one T cell receptor beta chain sequence. Its antigen is undetermined. This sample stems from a study of T cell responses to AZD1222 COVID-19 vaccine. General study findings and limits: Clonal diversity may have been underestimated, and the donors were mostly white British, with more females than males.

Clones were sequenced by immunoSEQ multiplex PCR, and TCRdb holds only the in-frame ones, with some missing. The sample records roughly 89,000 clones, 88% being singletons. V was pared by 6 bases and J by 0 bases, with 21 bases between. Germline CDR1 MGHDK, CDR2 SYGVNS. CDR3 length: 17 amino acids. The rearrangement links TRBV25-1 to TRBJ2-7; a weak D match, TRBD1 (5 bases). This sequence was found in an adult in good health. The source material was peripheral blood, sampled on day 0 of MenACWY control vaccination. CDR3: CASSQPTRGISSYEQYF. CDR3 DNA: TGTGCCAGCAGCCAACCCACAAGGGGAATCTCCTCCTACGAGCAGTACTTC.